Sequencing of this T cell receptor beta chain was carried out in a study of T cell repertoires in cytomegalovirus infection. On the study more broadly: CMV epitopes that were recently identified and HLA-C-restricted were used alongside well-studied HLA-B-restricted ones.

V was pared by 2 bases and J by 3 bases, with 7 bases of the junction left unmatched. The CDR3 has 15 amino acids. From germline, CDR1 is DFQATT and CDR2 SNEGSKA (reference sequence). Each CDR3 protein gets one entry after TCRdb re-called the reads with MiXCR. The table includes some 480,000 distinct CDR3 sequences, 33% detected once. General observations from the study: Individuals carrying CMV plus the relevant HLA were identified by cumulative frequency of public TCR beta families. Dominating the ex vivo response were HLA-C-restricted CMV-specific TCR beta clonotypes.

Notes on this clonotype: Its antigen is unknown.

This specimen was cultured PBMCs, taken from culture after CMV antigen stimulation. This chain links TRBV20-1 with TRBJ2-3; 8 bases are a match to TRBD2. This clonotype originated in a human donor in good health (CMV status not recorded). Some clones in this sample may be carry-over from other donors' samples. This CDR3 reads CSARPGLGATDTQYF. Here the CDR3 DNA reads TGCAGTGCTAGACCGGGACTAGGGGCGACAGATACGCAGTATTTT.